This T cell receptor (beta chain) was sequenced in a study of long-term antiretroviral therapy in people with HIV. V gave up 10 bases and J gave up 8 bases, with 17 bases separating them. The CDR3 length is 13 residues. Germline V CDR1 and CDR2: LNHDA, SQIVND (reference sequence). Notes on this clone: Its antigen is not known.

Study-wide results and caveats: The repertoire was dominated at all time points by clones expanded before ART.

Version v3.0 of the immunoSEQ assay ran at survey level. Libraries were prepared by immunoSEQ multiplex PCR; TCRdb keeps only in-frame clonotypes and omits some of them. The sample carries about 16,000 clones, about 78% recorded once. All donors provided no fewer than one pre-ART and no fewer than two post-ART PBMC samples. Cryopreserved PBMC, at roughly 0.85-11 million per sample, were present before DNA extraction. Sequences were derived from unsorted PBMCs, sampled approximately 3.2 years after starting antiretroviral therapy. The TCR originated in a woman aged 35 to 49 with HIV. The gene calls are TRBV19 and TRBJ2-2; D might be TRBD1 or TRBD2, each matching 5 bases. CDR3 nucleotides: TGTGCCACCGGGGACGTGGGCTTTGGGGAGCTGTTTTTT. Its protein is CATGDVGFGELFF. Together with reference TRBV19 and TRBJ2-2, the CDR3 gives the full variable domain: DGGITQSPKYLFRKEGQNVTLSCEQNLNHDAMYWYRQDPGQGLRLIYYSQIVNDFQKGDIAEGYSVSREKKESFPLTVTSAQKNPTAFYLCATGDVGFGELFFGEGSRLTVL.